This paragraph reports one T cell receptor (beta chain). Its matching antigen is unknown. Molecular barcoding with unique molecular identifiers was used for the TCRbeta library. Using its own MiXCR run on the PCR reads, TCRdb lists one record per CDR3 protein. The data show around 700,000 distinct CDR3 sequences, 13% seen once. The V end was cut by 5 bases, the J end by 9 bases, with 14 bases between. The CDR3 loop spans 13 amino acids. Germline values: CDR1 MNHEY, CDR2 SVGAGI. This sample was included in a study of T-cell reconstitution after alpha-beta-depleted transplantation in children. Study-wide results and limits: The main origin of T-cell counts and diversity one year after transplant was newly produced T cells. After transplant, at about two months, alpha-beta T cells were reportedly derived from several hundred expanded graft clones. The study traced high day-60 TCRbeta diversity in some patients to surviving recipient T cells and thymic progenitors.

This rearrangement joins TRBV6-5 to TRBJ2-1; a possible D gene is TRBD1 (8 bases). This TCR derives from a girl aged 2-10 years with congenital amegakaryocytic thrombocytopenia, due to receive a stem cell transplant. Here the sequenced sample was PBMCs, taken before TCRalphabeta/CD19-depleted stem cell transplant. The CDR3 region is CASSNTGGGEQFF. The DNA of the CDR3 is TGTGCCAGCAGTAACACAGGGGGGGGTGAGCAGTTCTTC.